Listed below are T cell receptor beta chains from one sample, sequenced in a study of blood T cell repertoires in COVID-19. Only in-frame clones appear in the TCRdb table, and some are missing; sequencing was by immunoSEQ multiplex PCR. The sample shows fewer than 120,000 clones, around 79% of them seen only once. Sequencing input: peripheral blood. These receptor sequences come from a woman older than 75 with active or convalescent COVID-19. The CDR3 runs from the conserved cysteine through the conserved F or W. D genes are given only for firm matches. Expanded clones get a size class; other rows say once, few or many, or leave the size out.

D gene | clone size | J gene | V gene | CDR3 DNA | CDR3 protein
TRBD2 | . | TRBJ2-7 | TRBV5-1 | TGCGCCAGCAGCTTGGGACTAGCGGGCCCGTACGAGCAGTACTTC | CASSLGLAGPYEQYF
TRBD2 | . | TRBJ2-7 | TRBV5-4 | TGTGCCAGCAGCCCACTAGCGGGAGAAGGCTACGAGCAGTACTTC | CASSPLAGEGYEQYF
. | . | TRBJ1-2 | TRBV10-2 | TGCGCCAGCAGTGAGTCGAGGGGGGGGAGAGGTTATGGCTACACCTTC | CASSESRGGRGYGYTF
. | . | TRBJ2-5 | TRBV18 | TGTGCCAGCTCACCATACAGGGATTTGGAGACCCAGTACTTC | CASSPYRDLETQYF
TRBD2 | . | TRBJ2-7 | TRBV20-1 | TGCAGTGCTAGTAGCGGGTATACCTACGAGCAGTACTTC | CSASSGYTYEQYF
TRBD1 | . | TRBJ1-5 | TRBV7-6 | TGTGCCAGCAGCCCCCATCCGGGACAGGGGCCGCGTCAGCCCCAGCATTTT | CASSPHPGQGPRQPQHF
TRBD1 | . | TRBJ2-7 | TRBV19 | TGTGCCAGTAGTACTGGGACAGGGTACACCTACGAGCAGTACTTC | CASSTGTGYTYEQYF
TRBD1 | once | TRBJ1-1 | TRBV9 | TGTGCCAGCAGCAGACAGGGGGCTGGCACTGAAGCTTTCTTT | CASSRQGAGTEAFF
. | few | TRBJ1-2 | TRBV6-1 | TGTGCCAGCAGTGAAGGGGACACCGTCTATGGCTACACCTTC | CASSEGDTVYGYTF
. | many | TRBJ2-3 | TRBV28 | TGTGCCAGCAGGGAGGGGACTAGCACAGATACGCAGTATTTT | CASREGTSTDTQYF
TRBD2 | . | TRBJ2-7 | TRBV6-6 | TGTGCCAGCAGCCGACTAGCGGGGGCTTACGAGCAGTACTTC | CASSRLAGAYEQYF
TRBD2 | . | TRBJ2-1 | TRBV12-5 | TGTGCTAGTGGTTTGGTATTCTGGCTAGCGGGAGGTTTTCGAGCGAATGAGCAGTTCTTC | CASGLVFWLAGGFRANEQFF
. | . | TRBJ2-4 | TRBV19 | TGTGCCAGTAGTATCCGCCTGCGGGGTCTAGCCAAAAACATTCAGTACTTC | CASSIRLRGLAKNIQYF
TRBD1 | . | TRBJ2-5 | TRBV5-1 | TGCGCCAGCAGCGGAGGGACAGGGTTTGTGGAGACCCAGTACTTC | CASSGGTGFVETQYF
TRBD2 | . | TRBJ2-3 | TRBV10-3 | TGTGCCATCAAAGGAGCGGACGGACGGACTAGCGGGCCTCTCACAGATACGCAGTATTTT | CAIKGADGRTSGPLTDTQYF
. | . | TRBJ1-2 | TRBV5-1 | TGCGCCAGCCGGGACCCCGGGGGGTATGGCTACACCTTC | CASRDPGGYGYTF